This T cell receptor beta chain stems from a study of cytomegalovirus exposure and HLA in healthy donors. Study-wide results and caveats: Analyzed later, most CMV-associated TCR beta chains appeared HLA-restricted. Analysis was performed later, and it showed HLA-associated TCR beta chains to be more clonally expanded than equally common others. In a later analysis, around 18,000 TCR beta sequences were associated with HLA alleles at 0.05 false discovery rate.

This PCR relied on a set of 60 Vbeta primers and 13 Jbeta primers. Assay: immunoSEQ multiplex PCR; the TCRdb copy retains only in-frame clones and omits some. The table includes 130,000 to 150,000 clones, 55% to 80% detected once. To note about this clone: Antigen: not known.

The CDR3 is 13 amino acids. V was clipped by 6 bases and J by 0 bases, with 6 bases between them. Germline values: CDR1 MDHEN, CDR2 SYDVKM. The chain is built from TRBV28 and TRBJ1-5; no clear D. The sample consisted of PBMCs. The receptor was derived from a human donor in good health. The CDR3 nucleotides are TGTGCCAGCAGCCTTTATAGCAATCAGCCCCAGCATTTT. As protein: CASSLYSNQPQHF.